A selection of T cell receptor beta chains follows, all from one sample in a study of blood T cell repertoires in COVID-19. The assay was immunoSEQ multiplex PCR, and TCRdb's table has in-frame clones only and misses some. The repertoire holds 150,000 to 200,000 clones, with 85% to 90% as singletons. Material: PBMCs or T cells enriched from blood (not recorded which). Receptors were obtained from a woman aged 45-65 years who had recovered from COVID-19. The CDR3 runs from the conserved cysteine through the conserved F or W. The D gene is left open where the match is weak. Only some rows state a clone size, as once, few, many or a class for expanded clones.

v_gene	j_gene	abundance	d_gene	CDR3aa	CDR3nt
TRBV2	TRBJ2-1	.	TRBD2	CASSDGRVTYNEQFF	TGTGCCAGCAGTGATGGGAGGGTTACCTACAATGAGCAGTTCTTC
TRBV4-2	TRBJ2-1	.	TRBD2	CASSQDWNSGGISSYNEQFF	TGTGCCAGCAGCCAAGATTGGAATAGCGGGGGAATTAGCTCCTACAATGAGCAGTTCTTC
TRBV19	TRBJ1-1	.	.	CASSMLGEDTEAFF	TGTGCCAGTAGTATGCTAGGGGAAGACACTGAAGCTTTCTTT
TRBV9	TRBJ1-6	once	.	CASSVAHRPESPLHF	TGTGCCAGCAGCGTAGCCCACAGGCCAGAATCACCCCTCCACTTT
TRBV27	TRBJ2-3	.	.	CASSSPGTPEDTQYF	TGTGCCAGCAGCTCTCCCGGGACACCCGAAGATACGCAGTATTTT
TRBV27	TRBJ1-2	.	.	CASSFGGAGYTF	TGTGCCAGCAGTTTTGGAGGGGCCGGCTACACCTTC
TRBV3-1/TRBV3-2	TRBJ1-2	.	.	CASSQVSGSGYTF	TGTGCCAGCAGCCAAGTGTCAGGGTCTGGCTACACCTTC
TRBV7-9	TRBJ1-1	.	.	CASSLLPGGMNTEAFF	TGTGCCAGCAGCCTACTCCCGGGAGGAATGAACACTGAAGCTTTCTTT
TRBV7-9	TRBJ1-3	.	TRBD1	CASTITGDPGNTIYF	TGTGCCAGCACCATAACAGGGGACCCTGGAAACACCATATATTTT
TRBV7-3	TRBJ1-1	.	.	CASSLTRGNTEAFF	TGTGCCAGCAGCTTAACCAGGGGGAACACTGAAGCTTTCTTT
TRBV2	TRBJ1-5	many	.	CASRSPDQPQHF	TGTGCCAGCAGATCACCGGATCAGCCCCAGCATTTT
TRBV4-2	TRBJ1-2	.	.	CASSQEGAGNYGYTF	TGTGCCAGCAGCCAAGAGGGAGCAGGCAACTATGGCTACACCTTC
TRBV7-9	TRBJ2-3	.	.	CASTSRGGGADTQYF	TGTGCCAGCACCTCCAGGGGCGGGGGAGCAGATACGCAGTATTTT
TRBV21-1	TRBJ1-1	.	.	CASSKNKGRFTEAFF	TGTGCCAGCAGCAAAAATAAGGGGCGCTTCACTGAAGCTTTCTTT
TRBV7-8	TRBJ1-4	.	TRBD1	CASSYRGTDEKLFF	TGTGCCAGCAGCTACAGGGGGACGGATGAAAAACTGTTTTTT
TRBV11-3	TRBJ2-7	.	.	CASSLGGKARGEQYF	TGTGCCAGCAGCTTAGGCGGGAAGGCCCGAGGCGAGCAGTACTTC
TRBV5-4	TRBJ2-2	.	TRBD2	CASSLNLPTSGGAIGELFF	TGTGCCAGCAGCTTGAACCTGCCAACTAGCGGGGGGGCAATCGGGGAGCTGTTTTTT
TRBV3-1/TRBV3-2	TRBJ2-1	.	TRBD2	CASSPTSGSYNEQFF	TGTGCCAGCAGCCCAACTAGCGGGTCCTACAATGAGCAGTTCTTC
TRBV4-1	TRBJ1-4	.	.	CASSQERGAEKLFF	TGCGCCAGCAGCCAAGAGCGGGGCGCCGAAAAACTGTTTTTT
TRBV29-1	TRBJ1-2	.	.	CSVDRGNYGYTF	TGCAGCGTTGACAGGGGAAACTATGGCTACACCTTC
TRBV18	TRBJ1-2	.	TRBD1	CASSEDRVYGYTF	TGTGCCAGCTCAGAGGACAGGGTCTATGGCTACACCTTC